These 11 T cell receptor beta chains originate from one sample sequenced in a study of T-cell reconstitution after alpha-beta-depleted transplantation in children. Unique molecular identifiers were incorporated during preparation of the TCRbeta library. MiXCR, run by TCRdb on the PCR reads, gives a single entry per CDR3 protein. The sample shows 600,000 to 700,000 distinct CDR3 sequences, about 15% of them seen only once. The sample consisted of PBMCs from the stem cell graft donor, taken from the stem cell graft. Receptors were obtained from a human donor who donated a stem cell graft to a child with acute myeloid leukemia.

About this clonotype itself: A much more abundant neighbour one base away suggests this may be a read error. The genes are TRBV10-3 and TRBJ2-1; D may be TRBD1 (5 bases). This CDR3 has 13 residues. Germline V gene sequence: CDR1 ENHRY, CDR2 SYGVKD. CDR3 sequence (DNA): TGTGCCATCTCCCCGTTGGGGCACAATGACCAGTTCTTC. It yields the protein CAISPLGHNDQFF.

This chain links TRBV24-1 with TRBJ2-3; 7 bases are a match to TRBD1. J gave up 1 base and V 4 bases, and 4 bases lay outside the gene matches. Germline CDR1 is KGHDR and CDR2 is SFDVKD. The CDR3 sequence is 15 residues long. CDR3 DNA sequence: TGTGCCACCAGTGAGGCCGGGACAGGCACAGATACGCAGTATTTT. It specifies CATSEAGTGTDTQYF.

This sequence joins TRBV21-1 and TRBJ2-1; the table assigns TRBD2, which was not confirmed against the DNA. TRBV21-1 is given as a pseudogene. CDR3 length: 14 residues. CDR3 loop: CASSKDGTGGPQFF. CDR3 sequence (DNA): TGTGCCAGCAGCAAAGATGGTACGGGGGGGCCGCAGTTCTTC.

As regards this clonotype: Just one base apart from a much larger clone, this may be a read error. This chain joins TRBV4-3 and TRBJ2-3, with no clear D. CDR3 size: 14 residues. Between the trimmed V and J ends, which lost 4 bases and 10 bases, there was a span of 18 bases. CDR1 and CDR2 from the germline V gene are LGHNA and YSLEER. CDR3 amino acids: CASSLAPLPPAQYF. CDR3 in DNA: TGCGCCAGCAGCCTAGCTCCCCTCCCGCCGGCGCAGTATTTT.

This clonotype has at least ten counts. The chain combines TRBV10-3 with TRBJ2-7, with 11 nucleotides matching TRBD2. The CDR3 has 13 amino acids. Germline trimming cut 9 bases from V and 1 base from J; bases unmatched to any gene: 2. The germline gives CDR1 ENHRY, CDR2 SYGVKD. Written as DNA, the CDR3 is TGTGCCATTGGGACTAGCGGTTCCTACGAGCAGTACTTC. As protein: CAIGTSGSYEQYF.

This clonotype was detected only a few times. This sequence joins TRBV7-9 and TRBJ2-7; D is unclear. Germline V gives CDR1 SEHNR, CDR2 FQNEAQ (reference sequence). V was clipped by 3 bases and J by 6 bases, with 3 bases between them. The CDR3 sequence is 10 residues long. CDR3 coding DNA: TGTGCCAGCAGCTTTTGCGAGCAGTACGTC. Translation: CASSFCEQYV.

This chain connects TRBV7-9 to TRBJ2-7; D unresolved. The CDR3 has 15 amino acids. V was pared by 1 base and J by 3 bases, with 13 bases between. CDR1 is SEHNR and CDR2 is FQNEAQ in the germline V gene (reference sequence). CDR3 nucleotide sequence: TGTGCCAGCAGCTTAGGAAGTAAGTCCCGCTACGAGCAGTACTTC. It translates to CASSLGSKSRYEQYF.

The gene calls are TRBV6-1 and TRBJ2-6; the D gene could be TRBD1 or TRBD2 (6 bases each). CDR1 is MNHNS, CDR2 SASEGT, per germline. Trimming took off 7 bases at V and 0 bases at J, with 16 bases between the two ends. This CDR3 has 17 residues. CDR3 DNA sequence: TGTGCCAGCACTAGGGGGGCAGAGACCTCTGGGGCCAACGTCCTGACTTTC. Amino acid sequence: CASTRGAETSGANVLTF.

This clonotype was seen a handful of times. This CDR3 reads CASSYGTNYEQYV. CDR3 in DNA: TGTGCCAGCAGTTACGGGACCAATTACGAGCAGTACGTC. V usage is TRBV6-6 and J usage is TRBJ2-7; D is possibly TRBD1 or TRBD2 (5 bases each). This CDR3 has 13 amino acids. The germline gives CDR1 MNHNY, CDR2 SVGAGI (reference sequence). Trimming shortened V by 2 bases and J by 4 bases, and 9 bases separated the two germline ends.

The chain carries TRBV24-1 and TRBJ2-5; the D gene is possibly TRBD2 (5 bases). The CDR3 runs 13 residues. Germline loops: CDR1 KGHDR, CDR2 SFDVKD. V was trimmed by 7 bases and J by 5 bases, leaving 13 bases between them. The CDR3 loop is CATSQTSGETQYF. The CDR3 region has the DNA TGTGCCACCAGCCAGACGAGCGGTGAGACCCAGTACTTC.

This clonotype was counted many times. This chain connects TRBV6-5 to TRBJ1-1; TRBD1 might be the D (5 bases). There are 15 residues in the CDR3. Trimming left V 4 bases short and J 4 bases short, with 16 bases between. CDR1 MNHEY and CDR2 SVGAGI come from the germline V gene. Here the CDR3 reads CASSSSGYDGTEAFF. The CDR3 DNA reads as TGTGCCAGCAGTTCCTCAGGGTATGACGGCACTGAAGCTTTCTTT.